This entry lists 5 T cell receptor beta chains sequenced from one sample in a study of T-cell reconstitution after alpha-beta-depleted transplantation in children. A TCRbeta library incorporating unique molecular identifiers was prepared. Using its own MiXCR run on the PCR reads, TCRdb lists one record per CDR3 protein. The sample has about 480,000 distinct CDR3 sequences, roughly an eighth seen once. This sample comprised PBMCs from the stem cell graft donor, obtained from the stem cell graft. The receptors were gathered from a human donor who donated a stem cell graft to a child with combined immunodeficiency.

In this sample, this clonotype turned up many times. The rearrangement links TRBV20-1 to TRBJ2-1; the match to TRBD2 covers 10 bases. Per germline, CDR1 DFQATT and CDR2 SNEGSKA (reference sequence). The CDR3 loop spans 16 amino acids. Germline trimming cut 3 bases from V and 8 bases from J; bases unmatched to any gene: 13. CDR3 protein: CSARALRLAGGYEQFF. Here the CDR3 DNA reads TGCAGTGCTAGGGCCCTAAGATTAGCGGGAGGCTATGAGCAGTTCTTC.

V gene TRBV6-5 combines with J gene TRBJ1-1; the D is unclear. Trimming removed 8 bases at V and 5 bases at J, with 15 bases between. Germline V CDR1 and CDR2: MNHEY, SVGAGI. There are 13 residues in the CDR3. The CDR3 bases are TGTGCCAGCTTGGACGGCCTGCGAACTGAAGCTTTCTTT. It specifies CASLDGLRTEAFF.

This clonotype was observed a few times. The chain uses TRBV29-1 and TRBJ1-2; D is possibly TRBD1 (5 bases). CDR1 and CDR2 from the germline V gene are SQVTM and ANQGSEA. V was shortened by 3 bases and J by 3 bases, with 17 bases between the two germline ends. The CDR3 contains 15 residues. In DNA, the CDR3 is TGCAGCGTTGACGATATTATTGGCAGGGACTATGGCTACACCTTC. Amino acids: CSVDDIIGRDYGYTF.

This clonotype was detected a few times. The CDR3 coding sequence is TGTGCCAGCAGCTCCCGGGGAGCGGGCCTACCCCTGGATACGCAGTATTTT. Residues: CASSSRGAGLPLDTQYF. The chain employs TRBV11-2 and TRBJ2-3; D is perhaps TRBD2 (6 bases). The CDR3 runs to 17 residues. The V and J ends lost 4 bases and 6 bases respectively, with 23 bases between them. Per the germline V gene, CDR1 is SGHAT and CDR2 is FQNNGV.

This clonotype was detected many times. V usage is TRBV6-1 and J usage is TRBJ2-1, with a possible D match to TRBD2 (5 bases). The germline gives CDR1 MNHNS, CDR2 SASEGT. This CDR3 has 12 amino acids. V lost 5 bases to trimming and J lost 5 bases, with 7 bases between them. The CDR3: CASSRLNNEQFF. For the CDR3, the DNA is TGTGCCAGCAGTAGACTAAACAATGAGCAGTTCTTC.